One and the same sample provided the 9 T cell receptor beta chains below, sequenced in a study of T cell responses to AZD1222 COVID-19 vaccine (dated by TCRdb to 2020 to 2023). Read against the paper, the sample's time point label means: baseline before first vaccination. Library generation was performed with the immunoSEQ multiplex PCR assay. In TCRdb, the immuneACCESS table is reduced to in-frame sequences with V and J assigned. These tables do not hold every clone; where another copy was compared, an unresolved V gene accounts for under half, and the others remain unexplained. The sample includes some 130,000 clones, with about nine tenths observed a single time. The ten largest clonotypes hold just under 6.5% of the sample. Sequenced material: peripheral blood, taken on day 0 of AZD1222 vaccination. The source is an adult in good health.

The chain couples TRBV5-4 to TRBJ2-3; 8 nucleotides agree with TRBD2. CDR3 length equals 14 residues. J lost 5 bases, V lost 4 bases, and 6 bases had no gene match. The germline CDR1 and CDR2 sequences are SGHNT and YYREEE (reference sequence). Here the CDR3 DNA reads TGTGCCAGCAGCCTACCGGGGGGGGGAGATACGCAGTATTTT. Translation: CASSLPGGGDTQYF.

This rearrangement joins TRBV29-1 to TRBJ1-3, with D perhaps TRBD1 (6 bases). Germline V gene sequence: CDR1 SQVTM, CDR2 ANQGSEA. The CDR3 extends over 15 amino acids. Trimming left V 4 bases short and J 7 bases short, with 20 bases between. The CDR3 spells CSVGGPASGVNTIYF. CDR3 nucleotides: TGCAGCGTTGGGGGGCCGGCATCTGGGGTGAACACCATATATTTT.

The chain links TRBV27 to TRBJ2-7; either TRBD1 or TRBD2 may supply D (5 bases each). This CDR3 is 15 amino acids long. V gave up 5 bases and J gave up 2 bases, with 16 bases separating them. The germline gives CDR1 MNHEY, CDR2 SMNVEV (reference sequence). CDR3 coding DNA: TGTGCCAGCAGTCCCGGGGCTAATCTGGCCTACGAGCAGTACTTC. Its protein is CASSPGANLAYEQYF.

In its sample, this clone was seen once. The rearrangement links TRBV6-6 to TRBJ2-1; 8 bases map to TRBD2. The CDR3 contains 15 residues. The germline gives CDR1 MNHNY, CDR2 SVGAGI (reference sequence). The V and J ends lost 0 bases and 9 bases, in that order; junction bases with no gene match: 7. As DNA, the CDR3 is TGTGCCAGCAGTTACTCGGAGCGGGGGTTAGGTGAGCAGTTCTTC. Protein sequence: CASSYSERGLGEQFF.

The rearrangement links TRBV10-3 to TRBJ1-6; 7 nucleotides match TRBD1. The CDR3 is 15 residues long. V shed 3 bases and J 10 bases; nucleotides not matched to a gene: 9. Germline values: CDR1 ENHRY, CDR2 SYGVKD. The CDR3 DNA sequence: TGTGCCATCAGTGAACTACAGGGGTTGTGGTCACCCCTCCACTTT. As protein: CAISELQGLWSPLHF.

The chain joins TRBV7-9 to TRBJ1-5; D may be TRBD1 (5 bases). This CDR3 region has 13 residues. V was pared by 4 bases and J by 6 bases, with 10 bases between. Germline V gives CDR1 SEHNR, CDR2 FQNEAQ (reference sequence). The CDR3 is CASSSGGSQPQHF. CDR3 coding DNA: TGTGCCAGCAGCTCCGGGGGGAGTCAGCCCCAGCATTTT. The full variable domain, completed using reference TRBV7-9 and TRBJ1-5, is DTGVSQNPRHKITKRGQNVTFRCDPISEHNRLYWYRQTLGQGPEFLTYFQNEAQLEKSRLLSDRFSAERPKGSFSTLEIQRTEQGDSAMYLCASSSGGSQPQHFGDGTRLSIL.

This clone was seen only a few times. V is TRBV7-2 and J is TRBJ2-3; D is ambiguous. Germline lookup yields CDR1 SGHTA and CDR2 FQGNSA. This CDR3 contains 15 residues. The germline V and J ends were trimmed by 10 bases and 3 bases, with 20 bases remaining between them. CDR3 bases: TGTGCCACCTCCCAGGAATACCTGAGGACAGATACGCAGTATTTT. Its protein is CATSQEYLRTDTQYF.

V is TRBV4-3 and J is TRBJ1-2, with a tentative D call TRBD1 (6 bases). The V and J ends lost 1 base and 8 bases respectively, with 26 bases between them. This CDR3 has 18 amino acids. Germline V lookup: CDR1 LGHNA, CDR2 YSLEER. CDR3 DNA: TGCGCCAGCAGCCAAGCTTTCGGGGGGGCCACAGGGCGGGACGGCTACACCTTC. This sequence encodes CASSQAFGGATGRDGYTF.

This clone has more than one count but fewer than ten. The V gene is TRBV21-1, the J gene TRBJ2-2; the listed D gene, TRBD2, was not tested against the DNA. TRBV21-1 corresponds to a pseudogene. The CDR3 sequence is 14 residues long. The CDR3 is CASAEAGSTGELFF. The CDR3 DNA sequence: TGTGCCAGCGCGGAGGCTGGGAGCACCGGGGAGCTGTTTTTT.